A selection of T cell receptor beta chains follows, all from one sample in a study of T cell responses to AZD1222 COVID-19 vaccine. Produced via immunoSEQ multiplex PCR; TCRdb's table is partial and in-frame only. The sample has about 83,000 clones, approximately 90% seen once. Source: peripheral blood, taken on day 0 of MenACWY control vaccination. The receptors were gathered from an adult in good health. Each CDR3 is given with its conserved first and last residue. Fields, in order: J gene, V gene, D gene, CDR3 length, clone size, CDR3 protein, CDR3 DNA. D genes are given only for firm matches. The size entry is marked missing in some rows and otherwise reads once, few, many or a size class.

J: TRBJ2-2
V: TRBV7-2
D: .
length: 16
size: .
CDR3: CASSLGGLAVTGELFF
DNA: TGTGCCAGCAGCTTAGGAGGTCTAGCCGTTACCGGGGAGCTGTTTTTT

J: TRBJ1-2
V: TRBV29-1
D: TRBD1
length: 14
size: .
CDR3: CSVGGTGLYYGYTF
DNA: TGCAGCGTTGGGGGGACAGGGCTGTACTATGGCTACACCTTC

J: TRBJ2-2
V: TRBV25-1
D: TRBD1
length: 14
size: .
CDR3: CASSVPGGTGELFF
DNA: TGTGCCAGCAGTGTTCCAGGGGGCACCGGGGAGCTGTTTTTT

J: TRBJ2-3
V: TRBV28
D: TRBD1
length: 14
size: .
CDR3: CASSYGQGADTQYF
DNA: TGTGCCAGCAGTTACGGACAGGGAGCAGATACGCAGTATTTT

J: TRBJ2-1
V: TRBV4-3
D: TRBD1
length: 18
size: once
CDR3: CASSQGPSIGQDYNEQFF
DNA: TGCGCCAGCAGCCAAGGGCCGTCGATTGGACAGGACTACAATGAGCAGTTCTTC

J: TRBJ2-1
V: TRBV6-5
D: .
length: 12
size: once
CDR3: CASSYRGREQFF
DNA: TGTGCCAGCAGTTACAGGGGTCGGGAGCAGTTCTTC

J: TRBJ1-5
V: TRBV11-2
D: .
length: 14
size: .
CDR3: CASSLAGAAQPQHF
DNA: TGTGCCAGCAGCTTAGCCGGGGCTGCTCAGCCCCAGCATTTT

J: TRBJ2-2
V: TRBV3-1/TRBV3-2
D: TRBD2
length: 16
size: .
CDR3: CASSPIAGGPSGELFF
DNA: TGTGCCAGCAGCCCGATAGCGGGAGGGCCGTCTGGGGAGCTGTTTTTT

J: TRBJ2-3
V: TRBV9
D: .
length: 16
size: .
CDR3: CASTGGRELLTDTQYF
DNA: TGTGCCAGCACCGGGGGGCGGGAGCTCCTGACAGATACGCAGTATTTT

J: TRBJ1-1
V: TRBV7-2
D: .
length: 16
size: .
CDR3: CASSPPYRARNTEAFF
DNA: TGTGCCAGCAGCCCACCCTACAGGGCGAGAAACACTGAAGCTTTCTTT

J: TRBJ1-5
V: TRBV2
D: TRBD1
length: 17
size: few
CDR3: CASRRTGRGYANQPQHF
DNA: TGTGCCAGCAGACGAACGGGCAGGGGGTATGCCAATCAGCCCCAGCATTTT

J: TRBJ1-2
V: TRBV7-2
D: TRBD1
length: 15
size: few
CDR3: CASSFGQGWYYGYTF
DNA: TGTGCCAGCAGCTTCGGACAGGGCTGGTACTATGGCTACACCTTC

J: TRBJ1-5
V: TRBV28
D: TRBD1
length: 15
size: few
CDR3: CAISQTGVNNQPQHF
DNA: TGTGCCATTTCCCAAACAGGGGTTAACAATCAGCCCCAGCATTTT

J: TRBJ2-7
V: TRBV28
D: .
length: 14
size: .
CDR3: CASSFGPLGAEQYF
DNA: TGTGCCAGCAGTTTTGGGCCCCTGGGGGCCGAGCAGTACTTC

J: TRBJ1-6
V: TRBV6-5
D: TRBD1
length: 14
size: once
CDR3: CASRRDRANSPLHF
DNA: TGTGCCAGCAGGAGGGACAGGGCGAATTCACCCCTCCACTTT

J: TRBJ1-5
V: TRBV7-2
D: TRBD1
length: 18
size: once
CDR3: CASSPKGQLGAGNQPQHF
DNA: TGTGCCAGCAGCCCGAAGGGACAGCTTGGAGCGGGCAATCAGCCCCAGCATTTT

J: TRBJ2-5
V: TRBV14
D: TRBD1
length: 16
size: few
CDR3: CASSPRGQALQETQYF
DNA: TGTGCCAGCAGCCCAAGGGGACAGGCCCTACAAGAGACCCAGTACTTC

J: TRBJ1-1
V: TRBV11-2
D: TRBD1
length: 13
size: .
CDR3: CASSLARDRGAFF
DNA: TGTGCCAGCAGCTTAGCCCGGGACAGGGGAGCTTTCTTT

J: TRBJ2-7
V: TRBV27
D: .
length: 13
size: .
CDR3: CASSLWSGYEQYF
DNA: TGTGCCAGCAGTTTATGGTCAGGCTACGAGCAGTACTTC

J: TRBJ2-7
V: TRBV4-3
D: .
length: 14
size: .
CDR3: CASSQGTAGDEQYF
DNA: TGCGCCAGCAGCCAAGGGACCGCCGGGGACGAGCAGTACTTC

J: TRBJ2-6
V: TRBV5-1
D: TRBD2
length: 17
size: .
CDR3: CASSLAGGHSGANVLTF
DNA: TGCGCCAGCAGCTTGGCGGGAGGCCACTCTGGGGCCAACGTCCTGACTTTC

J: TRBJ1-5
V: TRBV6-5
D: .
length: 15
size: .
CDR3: CASSLGGRDNQPQHF
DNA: TGTGCCAGCAGTTTGGGGGGCCGGGACAATCAGCCCCAGCATTTT

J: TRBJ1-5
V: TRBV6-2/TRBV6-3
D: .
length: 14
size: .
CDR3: CASSAFGRGQPQHF
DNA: TGTGCCAGCAGTGCCTTTGGACGAGGCCAGCCCCAGCATTTT

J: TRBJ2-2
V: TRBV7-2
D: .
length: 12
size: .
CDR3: CASSLPTGELFF
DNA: TGTGCCAGCAGCTTACCTACCGGGGAGCTGTTTTTT

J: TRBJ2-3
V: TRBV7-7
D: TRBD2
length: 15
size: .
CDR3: CASSSGLASTDTQYF
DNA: TGTGCCAGCAGCTCCGGACTAGCTAGCACAGATACGCAGTATTTT

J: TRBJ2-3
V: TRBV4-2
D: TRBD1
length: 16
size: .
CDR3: CASSQNYRGLTDTQYF
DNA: TGTGCCAGCAGCCAAAACTACAGGGGTCTCACAGATACGCAGTATTTT

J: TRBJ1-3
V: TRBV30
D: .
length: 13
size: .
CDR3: CAWGEEAGNTIYF
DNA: TGTGCCTGGGGGGAGGAGGCTGGAAACACCATATATTTT

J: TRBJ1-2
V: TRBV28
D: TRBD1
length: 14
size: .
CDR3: CASGTPGTGDGYTF
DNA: TGTGCCAGCGGCACCCCCGGGACAGGGGATGGCTACACCTTC

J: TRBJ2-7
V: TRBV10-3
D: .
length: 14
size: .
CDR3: CAAGGGPGSYEQYF
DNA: TGTGCCGCAGGCGGAGGTCCGGGAAGCTACGAGCAGTACTTC

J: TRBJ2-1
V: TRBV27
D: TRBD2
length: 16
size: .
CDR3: CASSLQLAETYNEQFF
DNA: TGTGCCAGCAGTTTACAACTAGCGGAGACCTACAATGAGCAGTTCTTC

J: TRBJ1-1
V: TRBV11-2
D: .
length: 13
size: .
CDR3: CASRRMRDTEAFF
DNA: TGTGCCAGCAGGCGTATGAGGGATACTGAAGCTTTCTTT

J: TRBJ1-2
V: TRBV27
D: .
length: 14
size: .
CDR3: CASSFGPPDYGYTF
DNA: TGTGCCAGCAGTTTTGGTCCGCCGGACTATGGCTACACCTTC

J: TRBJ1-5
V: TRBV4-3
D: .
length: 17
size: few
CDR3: CASSQDPGPYSNQPQHF
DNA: TGCGCCAGCAGCCAAGATCCGGGGCCCTATAGCAATCAGCCCCAGCATTTT

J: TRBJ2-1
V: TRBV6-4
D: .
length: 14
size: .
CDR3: CASSVVGGWNEQFF
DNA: TGTGCCAGCAGTGTCGTAGGGGGGTGGAATGAGCAGTTCTTC

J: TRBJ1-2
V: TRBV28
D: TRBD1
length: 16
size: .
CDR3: CASSFLRPGQGSGYTF
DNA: TGTGCCAGCAGTTTTTTAAGGCCGGGACAGGGGAGCGGCTACACCTTC